This T cell receptor (beta chain) was recovered during a study of cytomegalovirus exposure and HLA in healthy donors. Trimming took off 4 bases at V and 6 bases at J, with 12 bases between the two ends. The CDR3 covers 13 residues. Germline V lookup: CDR1 SNHLY, CDR2 FYNNEI. The PCR employed 60 Vbeta primers together with 13 Jbeta primers. Authors' methods: Later work found approximately 87 million unique TCR beta chains, with 9 million to 13 million shared. TCRdb keeps only in-frame clones here, not all; method: immunoSEQ multiplex PCR. The DNA was the basis for D and trimming; V, J and clone size are from that table. The sample consists of 80,000 to 100,000 clones, about 85% of them appearing once.

Material: PBMCs. The receptor was derived from a female donor in good health and CMV-seropositive. This chain links TRBV2 with TRBJ1-2; TRBD1 might be the D (6 bases). The CDR3 loop is CASSVAGVDGYTF. CDR3 in DNA: TGTGCCAGCAGTGTGGCAGGGGTCGATGGCTACACCTTC.